The 24 T cell receptor beta chains below all came from one sample that was sequenced in a study of identical twins. TCRdb used MiXCR to reprocess the 5' RACE reads, holding one entry per CDR3 protein. The repertoire holds under 500,000 distinct CDR3 sequences, with 14% as singletons. The same data also went into a second study, on yellow fever vaccine responses in identical twins.

The material sequenced was CD4+ T cells sorted from blood. The receptors were sampled from a woman younger than 30 in good health.

Many counts were recorded for this clonotype. This chain connects TRBV7-6 to TRBJ1-5, with TRBD1 matching 8 bases. Trimming removed 5 bases from V and 2 bases from J; junction bases left unmatched: 14. The V gene's germline CDR1 is SGHVS and CDR2 FNYEAQ. CDR3 size: 18 residues. The CDR3 loop is CASSPRQGRRSGNQPQHF. Written as DNA, the CDR3 is TGTGCCAGCAGCCCCAGACAGGGGAGGAGGTCGGGCAATCAGCCCCAGCATTTT.

The chain employs TRBV7-8 and TRBJ1-2, with a tentative D call TRBD1 (5 bases). The germline gives CDR1 SGHVS, CDR2 FQNEAQ. The CDR3 spans 14 residues. Trimming removed 2 bases at V and 8 bases at J, with 15 bases between. The CDR3 loop reads CASSLTAGGGGYTF. The CDR3 DNA follows: TGTGCCAGCAGCTTAACCGCGGGTGGGGGAGGCTACACCTTC.

This clonotype came up many times. J is TRBJ2-7 and V is TRBV5-1; 12 bases are shared with TRBD2. The CDR3 runs 14 residues. Germline CDR1 is SGHRS and CDR2 is YFSETQ. The J segment lost 3 bases and the V segment lost 5 bases, leaving 3 bases of the junction unmatched. In DNA, the CDR3 is TGCGCCAGCAGGCCGGGACTAGCGGGCTACGAGCAGTACTTC. It specifies CASRPGLAGYEQYF.

This clonotype was seen a handful of times. The chain carries TRBV20-1 and TRBJ2-7; D is unresolved. The V gene lost 2 bases and the J gene lost 3 bases, with 20 bases spanning the gap. The CDR3 runs to 16 residues. Germline CDR1 and CDR2: DFQATT and SNEGSKA (reference sequence). CDR3: CSARIGRVSKNYEQYF. CDR3 in DNA: TGCAGTGCTAGAATTGGTAGGGTTTCGAAAAACTACGAGCAGTACTTC.

The rearrangement joins TRBV6-1 to TRBJ2-2, with D perhaps given as TRBD1 or TRBD2 (6 bases each). Deletions cut 5 bases from V and 5 bases from J, with 15 bases between. This CDR3 has 15 residues. Germline CDR1 reads MNHNS; CDR2 reads SASEGT. The CDR3, as DNA: TGTGCCAGCAGTCTTCGGGGGCGCGGAACCGGGGAGCTGTTTTTT. Its translation is CASSLRGRGTGELFF.

This clonotype was picked up many times. The chain carries TRBV7-9 and TRBJ2-3; a weak D match, TRBD1 (6 bases). There are 13 residues in the CDR3. Trimming took off 5 bases at V and 4 bases at J, with 10 bases between the two ends. The germline gives CDR1 SEHNR, CDR2 FQNEAQ (reference sequence). The CDR3, as DNA: TGTGCCAGCAGCCTCCAGGGGTCAGATACGCAGTATTTT. This codes for CASSLQGSDTQYF.

This clonotype has just a few counts. V is TRBV4-3 and J is TRBJ2-5; 8 positions match TRBD1. There are 14 residues in the CDR3. V trimming: 4 bases; J trimming: 2 bases; junction bases outside the gene matches: 3. From germline, CDR1 is LGHNA and CDR2 YSLEER. The chain's CDR3 is CASSRRQGQETQYF. Here the CDR3 DNA reads TGCGCCAGCAGCCGACGACAGGGGCAAGAGACCCAGTACTTC.

This clonotype occurred a few times. V is TRBV3-1 and J is TRBJ2-3, with D perhaps TRBD2 (5 bases). This CDR3 spans 16 amino acids. Between the trimmed V and J ends, which lost 0 bases and 1 base, there was a span of 11 bases. Germline CDR1 reads LGHDT; CDR2 reads YNNKEL (reference sequence). DNA for the CDR3: TGTGCCAGCAGCCAAGAAGTTGGACTCCGCACAGATACGCAGTATTTT. Translated: CASSQEVGLRTDTQYF.

The sample holds a few counts of this clonotype. V is TRBV10-2 and J is TRBJ1-3, with D uncertain. The CDR3 runs to 15 residues. Germline V gives CDR1 WSHSY, CDR2 SAAADI. Trimming cost V 3 bases and J 4 bases, with 13 bases left between them. The CDR3, as DNA: TGCGCCAGCAGTGATTGGGGTAAAGCCGGAAACACCATATATTTT. Translated, it gives CASSDWGKAGNTIYF.

The J gene is TRBJ2-2, the V gene TRBV20-1; 10 nucleotides agree with TRBD2. The V gene end was trimmed by 5 bases and the J gene end by 3 bases; junction bases not matched to a gene: 6. Germline V gene lookup returns CDR1 DFQATT and CDR2 SNEGSKA (reference sequence). This CDR3 spans 15 amino acids. The CDR3 nucleotides read TGCAGTGCTCGATCGACTAGCGGGTACACCGGGGAGCTGTTTTTT. Translation: CSARSTSGYTGELFF.

Only a few counts were recorded for this clonotype. The chain recombines TRBV28 with TRBJ2-1; 7 nucleotides line up with TRBD2. The CDR3 is 14 amino acids. Germline loops: CDR1 MDHEN, CDR2 SYDVKM. V lost 5 bases to trimming and J lost 0 bases; unmatched junction nucleotides: 1. For the CDR3, the DNA is TGTGCCAGCAGTAGCGGGGACTCCTACAATGAGCAGTTCTTC. Protein sequence: CASSSGDSYNEQFF.

This chain joins TRBV7-9 and TRBJ2-3; 8 nucleotides line up with TRBD2. This CDR3 has 15 amino acids. Trimming at V came to 3 bases and at J to 5 bases, leaving 7 bases not matched to a gene. Germline lookup yields CDR1 SEHNR and CDR2 FQNEAQ (reference sequence). In DNA, the CDR3 is TGTGCCAGCAGCTTTAGCGGGATGATTCTAGATACGCAGTATTTT. It yields the protein CASSFSGMILDTQYF.

The table lists this clonotype with a few counts. The CDR3 nucleotides are TGTGCCAGCAGCTTAGGAGCAGGGGGAATTACCCAAGAGACCCAGTACTTC. Amino acids: CASSLGAGGITQETQYF. The rearrangement links TRBV7-9 to TRBJ2-5, with 7 nucleotides matching TRBD1. CDR3 length: 17 residues. Unmatched junction bases numbered 9, after V lost 1 base and J lost 1 base. In germline, CDR1 is SEHNR, CDR2 FQNEAQ (reference sequence).

This clonotype was found a few times. CDR3 sequence reads: CATSDADRGNGYTF. CDR3 nucleotide sequence: TGTGCCACCAGTGATGCCGACAGGGGTAATGGCTACACCTTC. The chain couples TRBV24-1 to TRBJ1-2; 8 bases align to TRBD1. CDR1 KGHDR and CDR2 SFDVKD come from the germline V gene. The CDR3 runs to 14 residues. After removal of 3 bases from V and 6 bases from J, the junction contained 5 bases not matched to a gene.

The chain has TRBV6-5 and TRBJ2-5; no clear D. Germline values: CDR1 MNHEY, CDR2 SVGAGI. The CDR3 runs 14 residues. Trimming took 4 bases from V and 2 from J, leaving 11 bases between them. In DNA form, the CDR3 reads TGTGCCAGCAGTTTTCGGCAGCTTCAAGAGACCCAGTACTTC. Its protein is CASSFRQLQETQYF.

The chain employs TRBV5-1 and TRBJ2-2; 7 bases match TRBD1. V shed 5 bases, J shed 4 bases, and the junction held 8 bases outside the gene matches. This CDR3 contains 15 residues. Germline assignment: CDR1 SGHRS and CDR2 YFSETQ. CDR3 sequence (DNA): TGCGCCAGCAGACCACAGGGGCCGGGCACCGGGGAGCTGTTTTTT. As protein: CASRPQGPGTGELFF.

This chain links TRBV29-1 with TRBJ2-7; D call uncertain. The germline CDR1 and CDR2 sequences are SQVTM and ANQGSEA. The CDR3 is 11 amino acids. The V and J ends lost 6 bases and 4 bases respectively, with 10 bases between them. The CDR3 sequence is CSVFLTYEQYF. The CDR3 nucleotides are TGCAGCGTATTCCTAACGTACGAGCAGTACTTC.

The rearrangement uses TRBV7-9 and TRBJ2-7; D possibly corresponds to TRBD2 (5 bases). CDR1 and CDR2 (germline): SEHNR, FQNEAQ (reference sequence). V was clipped by 7 bases and J by 2 bases, with 18 bases between them. This CDR3 is 15 amino acids long. The chain's CDR3 is CASTSQFSDAYEQYF. Written as DNA, the CDR3 is TGTGCCAGCACCAGCCAGTTTAGCGACGCCTACGAGCAGTACTTC.

This clonotype was counted a few times. The chain combines TRBV7-3 with TRBJ2-5; D perhaps matches TRBD1 (5 bases). V was cut by 3 bases and J by 2 bases, with 13 bases left in between. Per the germline V gene, CDR1 is SGHTA and CDR2 is FQGTGA. The CDR3 is 15 residues long. CDR3 in DNA: TGTGCCAGCAGCTTGGGCCGACAGTTACAAGAGACCCAGTACTTC. Encoded protein: CASSLGRQLQETQYF.

This clonotype has more than one count but fewer than ten. V is TRBV20-1 and J is TRBJ2-7; 7 bases are shared with TRBD1. Germline V gives CDR1 DFQATT, CDR2 SNEGSKA (reference sequence). The junction had 9 bases not matched to a gene; V was cut back by 5 bases and J by 2 bases. The CDR3 length is 14 residues. CDR3: CSAGQAGTPYEQYF. The CDR3 DNA reads TGCAGTGCTGGACAGGCCGGGACCCCCTACGAGCAGTACTTC.

This chain uses TRBV7-3 with TRBJ1-1; the D gene is possibly TRBD1 (5 bases). V shed 2 bases and J shed 3 bases, with 16 bases lying between them. There are 16 residues in the CDR3. Germline CDR1 is SGHTA and CDR2 is FQGTGA. The CDR3 is CASSLGQGIGDTEAFF. The CDR3 DNA reads TGTGCCAGCAGCTTAGGCCAGGGTATAGGGGACACTGAAGCTTTCTTT. Drawing the rest from reference TRBV7-3 and TRBJ1-1, the complete variable domain is GAGVSQTPSNKVTEKGKYVELRCDPISGHTALYWYRQSLGQGPEFLIYFQGTGAADDSGLPNDRFFAVRPEGSVSTLKIQRTERGDSAVYLCASSLGQGIGDTEAFFGQGTRLTVV.

The chain is built from TRBV2 and TRBJ1-5, with D possibly TRBD1 on 6 matching bases. The V gene lost 4 bases and the J gene lost 2 bases, with 9 bases spanning the gap. Germline values: CDR1 SNHLY, CDR2 FYNNEI. CDR3 length equals 14 residues. The CDR3, as DNA: TGTGCCAGCAGTGCAAGGACAGGCAATCAGCCCCAGCATTTT. It yields the protein CASSARTGNQPQHF.

This chain joins TRBV11-1 and TRBJ2-2; 10 bases fit TRBD2. V shed 5 bases, J shed 2 bases, and the junction held 14 bases outside the gene matches. CDR3 length: 19 amino acids. Germline V gives CDR1 SGHAT, CDR2 FQDESV (reference sequence). The CDR3 DNA reads TGTGCCAGCAGCCTCTCCCAACTAGCGGGGAATACCAACACCGGGGAGCTGTTTTTT. Its translation is CASSLSQLAGNTNTGELFF. The variable domain in full, with the rest retrieved from reference TRBV11-1 and TRBJ2-2, is EAEVAQSPRYKITEKSQAVAFWCDPISGHATLYWYRQILGQGPELLVQFQDESVVDDSQLPKDRFSAERLKGVDSTLKIQPAELGDSAMYLCASSLSQLAGNTNTGELFFGEGSRLTVL.

The chain couples TRBV6-1 to TRBJ2-7; 9 bases agree with TRBD1. CDR1 is MNHNS, CDR2 SASEGT, per germline. The CDR3 runs to 13 residues. After removal of 11 bases from V and 1 base from J, the junction contained 6 bases not matched to a gene. The CDR3, as DNA: TGTGCCTGCCGAGGGACAGGGTCCTACGAGCAGTACTTC. Translated, it gives CACRGTGSYEQYF.